Presented here are 23 T cell receptor beta chains from one specimen sequenced in a study of CD8 T cells in ankylosing spondylitis. TCRdb passed the 5' RACE reads through MiXCR, listing each CDR3 protein once. This sample has under 400,000 distinct CDR3 sequences; more than 9% occur once, and the top ten carry around 10%. Sequencing used blood, either unsorted or a sorted T cell fraction (not recorded which). The receptors stem from a female donor with ankylosing spondylitis or in good health (not recorded which).

This clonotype was observed at least ten times. This chain links TRBV27 with TRBJ2-1; 7 positions match TRBD1. CDR1 is MNHEY and CDR2 is SMNVEV in the germline V gene (reference sequence). The V gene end was trimmed by 4 bases and the J gene end by 7 bases; junction bases not matched to a gene: 7. The CDR3 totals 14 residues. Written as DNA, the CDR3 is TGTGCCAGCAGTTACCGACAGGGTGGGAATGAGCAGTTCTTC. Amino acids: CASSYRQGGNEQFF.

As for this clonotype: This may arise from a read error, as a much more abundant clone is one base away. This chain uses TRBV18 with TRBJ2-5; D remains unclear. This CDR3 has 14 residues. Looked up from germline, CDR1 is KGHSH and CDR2 is LQKENI. The CDR3 spells CASSGVSASETQSF. The CDR3 DNA is TGTGCCAGCTCAGGAGTTAGTGCGTCGGAGACCCAGTCCTTC.

Comments on this clonotype: Being one base from a much bigger clone, this may be a read error. The V call is TRBV20-1, the J call TRBJ2-1, with 12 bases aligning to TRBD2. From germline, CDR1 is DFQATT and CDR2 SNEGSKA (reference sequence). CDR3 length equals 17 residues. DNA of the CDR3: TGCTGTGCTAGATACATGCTAGCGGGAGGGATCGGGAATGAGCAGTTCTTC. Translating gives CCARYMLAGGIGNEQFF.

This clonotype appeared many times. The genes are TRBV27 and TRBJ2-1; D remains ambiguous. The CDR3 consists of 16 residues. Germline V lookup: CDR1 MNHEY, CDR2 SMNVEV (reference sequence). The V and J ends lost 1 base and 1 base respectively, with 11 bases between them. In DNA form, the CDR3 reads TGTGCCAGCAGTTTATATGTAGGGCAGTCCTACAATGAGCAGTTCTTC. This sequence encodes CASSLYVGQSYNEQFF.

This clonotype was detected many times. The rearrangement links TRBV5-1 to TRBJ1-2; D possibly corresponds to TRBD1 (5 bases). V lost 4 bases, J lost 4 bases, and 14 bases lay in between. CDR1 is SGHRS, CDR2 YFSETQ, per germline. The length of the CDR3 is 14 residues. The CDR3 spells CASSRRWGPYGYTF. The CDR3 nucleotides are TGCGCCAGCAGCCGCCGGTGGGGCCCCTATGGCTACACCTTC. Together with reference TRBV5-1 and TRBJ1-2, the CDR3 gives the full variable domain: KAGVTQTPRYLIKTRGQQVTLSCSPISGHRSVSWYQQTPGQGLQFLFEYFSETQRNKGNFPGRFSGRQFSNSRSEMNVSTLELGDSALYLCASSRRWGPYGYTFGSGTRLTVV.

V gene TRBV30 combines with J gene TRBJ2-5, with 8 bases that match TRBD2. Germline V gene data show CDR1 as GTSNPN and CDR2 as SVGIG (reference sequence). The V segment lost 2 bases and the J segment 0 bases; nucleotides outside the gene matches: 11. The CDR3 is 17 residues long. DNA of the CDR3: TGTGCCTGGAGTAGGACGAGCGGGGGCCTTCACCAAGAGACCCAGTACTTC. It codes for CAWSRTSGGLHQETQYF.

The chain has TRBV7-8 and TRBJ1-1; possible D gene TRBD1, 5 bases. CDR3 size: 16 residues. Germline V gene lookup returns CDR1 SGHVS and CDR2 FQNEAQ. V lost 7 bases and J lost 0, with 18 bases in between. This CDR3 is CASIPGRGLVNTEAFF. Written as DNA, the CDR3 is TGTGCCAGCATCCCGGGACGGGGCCTCGTGAACACTGAAGCTTTCTTT.

Turning to this clonotype: This may come from a read error, since a much larger clone is one base off. The chain couples TRBV20-1 to TRBJ1-2; no clear D gene. Per germline, CDR1 DFQATT and CDR2 SNEGSKA (reference sequence). There are 13 residues in the CDR3. CDR3 in amino acids: CSGPRDRNYDYTF. The DNA for the CDR3 is TGCAGTGGCCCACGCGACCGTAACTATGACTACACCTTC.

The V gene is TRBV20-1, the J gene TRBJ2-5; weak D call: TRBD2 (5 bases). The CDR3 is 13 residues long. V was cut by 5 bases and J by 5 bases, with 15 bases left in between. The germline V gene has CDR1 DFQATT and CDR2 SNEGSKA (reference sequence). CDR3 amino acids: CSAPPAGVETQYF. The CDR3 bases are TGCAGTGCTCCCCCCGCCGGGGTTGAGACCCAGTACTTC.

This clonotype has only a few counts. The V and J genes are TRBV27 and TRBJ2-3, with D perhaps matching TRBD2 (6 bases). V gave up 6 bases and J gave up 2 bases, with 21 bases separating them. Germline CDR1 reads MNHEY; CDR2 reads SMNVEV (reference sequence). This CDR3 comprises 17 residues. In nucleotides, the CDR3 is TGTGCCAGCAGCCATCCCCGGGATAGCGGATCCACAGATACGCAGTATTTT. Protein: CASSHPRDSGSTDTQYF.

With regard to this clonotype: A junction boundary mismatches the germline segment, possibly from a read error. The gene calls are TRBV11-2 and TRBJ2-1; D is unclear. CDR3 length: 14 amino acids. The V gene's germline CDR1 is SGHAT and CDR2 FQNNGV. The CDR3 DNA reads TGTGCCAGCAGCTTAGCCCGGCTTCTACATGAGCAGTTATTC. Its translation: CASSLARLLHEQLF.

This clonotype was counted ten times or more. The J gene is TRBJ2-7, the V gene TRBV20-1; 7 positions agree with TRBD2. After removal of 6 bases from V and 0 bases from J, the junction contained 8 bases not matched to a gene. Germline V gene data show CDR1 as DFQATT and CDR2 as SNEGSKA (reference sequence). This CDR3 is built from 14 residues. The CDR3 DNA is TGCAGTGCGCGCGGGGGTTCCATCTCCTACGAGCAGTACTTC. Translated, it gives CSARGGSISYEQYF.

This clonotype was found many times. The CDR3 protein is CASSLNTGGGQPQHF. In nucleotides, the CDR3 is TGTGCCAGCAGTCTCAATACAGGGGGGGGACAGCCCCAGCATTTT. This chain connects TRBV12-3 or TRBV12-4 to TRBJ1-5, with 8 bases aligning to TRBD1. The CDR3 length is 15 residues. The trim removed 5 bases at V and 7 bases at J, leaving 10 bases unmatched.

This clonotype was seen repeatedly, ten times or more. The rearrangement links TRBV5-1 to TRBJ1-4; unclear D gene. The CDR3 runs 14 residues. Per the germline V gene, CDR1 is SGHRS and CDR2 is YFSETQ. Trimming cost V 2 bases and J 3 bases, with 8 bases left between them. In DNA, the CDR3 is TGCGCCAGCAGCTTTACCGTGGCTAATGAAAAACTGTTTTTT. Protein: CASSFTVANEKLFF. Based on the CDR3 plus reference TRBV5-1 and TRBJ1-4, the full variable domain is KAGVTQTPRYLIKTRGQQVTLSCSPISGHRSVSWYQQTPGQGLQFLFEYFSETQRNKGNFPGRFSGRQFSNSRSEMNVSTLELGDSALYLCASSFTVANEKLFFGSGTQLSVL.

This clonotype was seen a handful of times. The chain joins TRBV5-1 to TRBJ2-7; TRBD1 matches at 7 bases. This CDR3 is built from 15 residues. Germline lookup yields CDR1 SGHRS and CDR2 YFSETQ. V lost 5 bases and J lost 5; bases outside the gene matches: 13. CDR3 residues: CASRTGSAILDEQYF. The CDR3 region has the DNA TGCGCCAGCAGGACAGGGAGCGCAATTCTGGACGAGCAGTACTTC. Looking up the rest from reference TRBV5-1 and TRBJ2-7 gives the full variable domain: KAGVTQTPRYLIKTRGQQVTLSCSPISGHRSVSWYQQTPGQGLQFLFEYFSETQRNKGNFPGRFSGRQFSNSRSEMNVSTLELGDSALYLCASRTGSAILDEQYFGPGTRLTVT.

Turning to this clonotype: The junction and the germline gene differ at one end; a read error may be behind it. This chain connects TRBV9 to TRBJ1-1; no clear D gene. Germline V lookup: CDR1 SGDLS, CDR2 YYNGEE. The CDR3 consists of 13 residues. The chain's CDR3 is CASSVGRTTEAFF. The CDR3 DNA follows: TGTGCTAGCAGCGTAGGTCGTACCACTGAAGCTTTCTTT. Drawing the rest from reference TRBV9 and TRBJ1-1, the complete variable domain is DSGVTQTPKHLITATGQRVTLRCSPRSGDLSVYWYQQSLDQGLQFLIQYYNGEERAKGNILERFSAQQFPDLHSELNLSSLELGDSALYFCASSVGRTTEAFFGQGTRLTVV.

The chain links TRBV28 to TRBJ1-1, with D tentatively TRBD1 (5 bases). The CDR3 is made up of 15 amino acids. The V and J ends lost 2 bases and 2 bases respectively, with 12 bases between them. Germline V gene data show CDR1 as MDHEN and CDR2 as SYDVKM. The CDR3, as DNA: TGTGCCAGCAGTTTACCAACAGGTTCCAACACTGAAGCTTTCTTT. It translates to CASSLPTGSNTEAFF.

The CDR3 DNA reads TGTGCCAGCTCTGCCCAGCTCGTCAATGAGCAGTTCTTC. It codes for CASSAQLVNEQFF. The rearrangement joins TRBV7-9 to TRBJ2-1; D unclear. The germline gives CDR1 SEHNR, CDR2 FQNEAQ (reference sequence). V was clipped by 8 bases and J by 6 bases, with 14 bases between them. This CDR3 contains 13 residues. Full variable domain (outside the CDR3, taken from reference TRBV7-9 and TRBJ2-1): DTGVSQNPRHKITKRGQNVTFRCDPISEHNRLYWYRQTLGQGPEFLTYFQNEAQLEKSRLLSDRFSAERPKGSFSTLEIQRTEQGDSAMYLCASSAQLVNEQFFGPGTRLTVL.

Many counts were recorded for this clonotype. This chain uses TRBV7-8 with TRBJ1-2; D may be TRBD1 (5 bases). Trimming pared 4 bases from V and 2 bases from J, leaving 14 bases between. The CDR3 has 15 residues. Germline V gene sequence: CDR1 SGHVS, CDR2 FQNEAQ. The CDR3 reads CASSSSGAKNYGYTF. CDR3 DNA sequence: TGTGCCAGCAGCTCATCCGGGGCGAAGAACTATGGCTACACCTTC.

As to this clonotype: A much more abundant neighbour one base away suggests this may be a read error. The V call is TRBV20-1, the J call TRBJ2-1, with TRBD2 matching 10 bases. The germline V gene has CDR1 DFQATT and CDR2 SNEGSKA (reference sequence). This CDR3 is built from 15 residues. V lost 6 bases and J lost 3; bases outside the gene matches: 8. CDR3 residues: CSARTGTSVYNEQFF. For the CDR3, the DNA is TGCAGTGCCAGAACCGGGACTAGCGTCTACAATGAGCAGTTCTTC.

On this clonotype itself: A much larger clone lies one base from this, so it may be a read error. The CDR3, as DNA: TGTGCTAGCAGCATGCATCCGGGACAGGGGTCCGGGGAGCTGTTTTTT. It codes for CASSMHPGQGSGELFF. V and J are TRBV7-7 and TRBJ2-2; 10 bases line up with TRBD1. Germline-derived CDR1 and CDR2 are SSHAT and FNYEAQ (reference sequence). This CDR3 contains 16 residues.

The table lists this clonotype with many counts. The rearrangement joins TRBV5-1 to TRBJ1-1, with D unresolved. Germline V gene lookup returns CDR1 SGHRS and CDR2 YFSETQ. Trimming took 0 bases from V and 0 from J, leaving 18 bases between them. The CDR3 runs to 18 residues. CDR3 bases: TGCGCCAGCAGCTTGGATCGGCGGGGAAATCGTGTGAACACTGAAGCTTTCTTT. This encodes CASSLDRRGNRVNTEAFF.

The table lists this clonotype with many counts. The chain has TRBV28 and TRBJ2-3; 11 bases match TRBD2. In germline, CDR1 is MDHEN, CDR2 SYDVKM. The CDR3 loop spans 14 amino acids. The junction had 11 bases not matched to a gene; V was cut back by 7 bases and J by 11 bases. CDR3 sequence (DNA): TGTGCCAGCAATAGCGGGGGGGCTCTCAGTGGGCAGTATTTT. Encoded protein: CASNSGGALSGQYF.